This paragraph reports one TCR beta chain. Antigen unknown. Unrecorded immune exposures were likely, despite nominal health at sampling. Researchers ran the PCR with 60 Vbeta and 13 Jbeta primers. Per the original methods: An analysis performed later counted about 80 million unique TCR beta chains (approximately 11 million of them shared). Some clones are missing from TCRdb's copy, which holds only in-frame ones; the method was immunoSEQ multiplex PCR. V, J and clone size are taken as reported in that table, and D and trimming were inferred from the DNA itself. The data show some 200,000 clones, less than 90% seen once. This sample stems from a study of cytomegalovirus exposure and HLA in healthy donors. Per germline, CDR1 SGHTA and CDR2 FQGNSA. V lost 4 bases and J lost 2, with 9 bases in between. The CDR3 sequence is 13 residues long. Study-wide results and limits: Earlier findings revealed that most TCR beta V segments proved productive either about 87% or about 30% of the time. Cytomegalovirus status was reportedly diagnosed by the classifier with high specificity and sensitivity.

Sequences were obtained from PBMCs. The genes are TRBV7-2 and TRBJ2-7, with D uncertain. This clonotype was obtained from a man between 45 and 60 years old in good health and CMV-seronegative. CDR3 nucleotide sequence: TGTGCCAGCAGCTCCCAGGCAGCCTACGAGCAGTACTTC. Its protein is CASSSQAAYEQYF.